The next 14 T cell receptor beta chains were all read from a single sample in a study of identical twins. TCRdb re-called the 5' RACE reads with MiXCR, one entry per CDR3 protein. The table lists roughly 770,000 distinct CDR3 sequences, 15% to 20% of them singletons, with around 13% in the top ten. These records were also assigned to another study, of T cells expressing NK-cell markers.

Sequenced sample: PBMCs. These receptors came from a woman under 30 in good health.

This clonotype has only a few counts. The V and J genes are TRBV7-2 and TRBJ2-5; 8 positions match TRBD2. The CDR3 loop spans 16 amino acids. Trimming cost V 2 bases and J 3 bases; bases outside gene matches: 8. The germline gives CDR1 SGHTA, CDR2 FQGNSA. The CDR3 spells CASSLMGSGAKETQYF. The CDR3 DNA is TGTGCCAGCAGCTTAATGGGTAGCGGGGCGAAAGAGACCCAGTACTTC.

This clonotype has only a few counts. The chain uses TRBV27 and TRBJ2-7; 13 bases are shared with TRBD2. Germline V lookup: CDR1 MNHEY, CDR2 SMNVEV (reference sequence). Trimming removed 0 bases from V and 4 bases from J; junction bases left unmatched: 9. This CDR3 comprises 18 residues. CDR3 residues: CASSLSGGTSGNLYEQYF. Written as DNA, the CDR3 is TGTGCCAGCAGTTTATCGGGGGGGACTAGCGGGAATTTATACGAGCAGTACTTC.

This clonotype was counted a few times. The V and J genes are TRBV9 and TRBJ2-2; maybe TRBD2 (6 bases). The CDR3 spans 15 residues. The germline V gene encodes CDR1 SGDLS and CDR2 YYNGEE. Trimming left V 0 bases short and J 4 bases short, with 10 bases between. CDR3: CASSVVGGTTGELFF. The CDR3, as DNA: TGTGCCAGCAGCGTAGTGGGGGGAACCACCGGGGAGCTGTTTTTT. The variable domain in full, with the rest retrieved from reference TRBV9 and TRBJ2-2, is DSGVTQTPKHLITATGQRVTLRCSPRSGDLSVYWYQQSLDQGLQFLIQYYNGEERAKGNILERFSAQQFPDLHSELNLSSLELGDSALYFCASSVVGGTTGELFFGEGSRLTVL.

This chain links TRBV18 with TRBJ2-1; 9 nucleotides match TRBD1. Losses at the gene ends were 6 bases for V and 4 bases for J; bases not matched to a gene: 16. CDR3 size: 18 residues. CDR1 and CDR2 (germline): KGHSH, LQKENI. The CDR3 DNA follows: TGTGCCAGCTCCCTTCAAACACCGGGACAGGGATATTACAATGAGCAGTTCTTC. Encoded protein: CASSLQTPGQGYYNEQFF.

This clonotype showed up just a few times. The chain recombines TRBV20-1 with TRBJ2-5, with D possibly TRBD2 on 5 matching bases. The germline V gene has CDR1 DFQATT and CDR2 SNEGSKA (reference sequence). This CDR3 has 12 amino acids. Trimming cost V 2 bases and J 5 bases, with 9 bases left between them. Written as DNA, the CDR3 is TGCAGTGCTAGACCAGGACTGGAGACCCAGTACTTC. The encoded protein is CSARPGLETQYF.

V gene TRBV29-1 combines with J gene TRBJ2-5, with D perhaps assigned TRBD1 or TRBD2 (5 bases each). CDR3 length: 13 amino acids. Germline CDR1 and CDR2: SQVTM and ANQGSEA. Trimming took off 4 bases at V and 5 bases at J, with 14 bases between the two ends. For the CDR3, the DNA is TGCAGCGTTGGGTTCGGCAGGGAGGAGACCCAGTACTTC. It translates to CSVGFGREETQYF.

This clonotype was observed a few times. The rearrangement uses TRBV20-1 and TRBJ2-7, with no clear D. Trimming stripped 0 bases from V and 2 bases from J, with 11 bases between. The CDR3 spans 14 residues. CDR1 DFQATT and CDR2 SNEGSKA come from the germline V gene (reference sequence). For the CDR3, the DNA is TGCAGTGCTAGAGATCAGGACGGCCCCTACGAGCAGTACTTC. This translates into CSARDQDGPYEQYF.

This clonotype was seen a few times. The chain links TRBV5-1 to TRBJ2-1; 9 bases are shared with TRBD2. Germline V gene lookup returns CDR1 SGHRS and CDR2 YFSETQ. V shed 5 bases, J shed 6 bases, and the junction held 12 bases outside the gene matches. The CDR3 is made up of 16 amino acids. The CDR3: CASRVVGTSSGNEQFF. CDR3 DNA: TGCGCCAGCAGGGTGGTAGGGACTAGCTCAGGCAATGAGCAGTTCTTC. The whole variable domain, remainder taken from reference TRBV5-1 and TRBJ2-1, is KAGVTQTPRYLIKTRGQQVTLSCSPISGHRSVSWYQQTPGQGLQFLFEYFSETQRNKGNFPGRFSGRQFSNSRSEMNVSTLELGDSALYLCASRVVGTSSGNEQFFGPGTRLTVL.

The chain carries TRBV5-1 and TRBJ1-1; D is possibly TRBD1 (5 bases). The CDR3 runs to 13 residues. Deletions cut 2 bases from V and 3 bases from J, with 8 bases between. Germline loops: CDR1 SGHRS, CDR2 YFSETQ. CDR3 DNA sequence: TGCGCCAGCAGCTTCAGGGAGGACACTGAAGCTTTCTTT. Protein: CASSFREDTEAFF.

The table lists this clonotype with a few counts. V usage is TRBV5-4 and J usage is TRBJ2-1; D is possibly TRBD1 (6 bases). V lost 3 bases and J lost 6, with 19 bases in between. Germline lookup yields CDR1 SGHNT and CDR2 YYREEE (reference sequence). This CDR3 has 16 amino acids. CDR3 nucleotide sequence: TGTGCCAGCAGCTCCGCGGCGGACAGTGGGCGCAATGAGCAGTTCTTC. It codes for CASSSAADSGRNEQFF.

The chain has TRBV27 and TRBJ1-1, with TRBD1 matching over 10 bases. This CDR3 contains 15 residues. V shed 5 bases, J shed 4 bases, and the junction held 7 bases outside the gene matches. Looked up from germline, CDR1 is MNHEY and CDR2 is SMNVEV (reference sequence). CDR3 protein: CASSQSRDRGTEAFF. In DNA form, the CDR3 reads TGTGCCAGCAGTCAGTCCCGGGACAGGGGCACTGAAGCTTTCTTT.

V usage is TRBV5-1 and J usage is TRBJ1-1; D is undetermined. The CDR3 length is 16 residues. Trimming removed 1 base from V and 0 bases from J, with 13 bases in between. Germline assignment: CDR1 SGHRS and CDR2 YFSETQ. For the CDR3, the DNA is TGCGCCAGCAGCTTGCAGGCCGTACCTATGAACACTGAAGCTTTCTTT. This gives the protein CASSLQAVPMNTEAFF.

The chain recombines TRBV5-1 with TRBJ2-7; D may be TRBD1 or TRBD2 (6 bases each). The CDR3 consists of 15 residues. The V and J ends lost 4 bases and 5 bases respectively, with 19 bases between them. Germline-derived CDR1 and CDR2 are SGHRS and YFSETQ. The CDR3 bases are TGCGCCAGCAGCACAGTGGGGGGCCTACGGGACGAGCAGTACTTC. Translating gives CASSTVGGLRDEQYF.

This chain links TRBV27 with TRBJ2-2; 8 bases are a match to TRBD2. The V gene's germline CDR1 is MNHEY and CDR2 SMNVEV (reference sequence). The CDR3 runs 15 residues. The V gene end was trimmed by 5 bases and the J gene end by 3 bases; junction bases not matched to a gene: 5. The CDR3 coding sequence is TGTGCCAGCAGTCCCACTAGCGGAGACACCGGGGAGCTGTTTTTT. It codes for CASSPTSGDTGELFF.